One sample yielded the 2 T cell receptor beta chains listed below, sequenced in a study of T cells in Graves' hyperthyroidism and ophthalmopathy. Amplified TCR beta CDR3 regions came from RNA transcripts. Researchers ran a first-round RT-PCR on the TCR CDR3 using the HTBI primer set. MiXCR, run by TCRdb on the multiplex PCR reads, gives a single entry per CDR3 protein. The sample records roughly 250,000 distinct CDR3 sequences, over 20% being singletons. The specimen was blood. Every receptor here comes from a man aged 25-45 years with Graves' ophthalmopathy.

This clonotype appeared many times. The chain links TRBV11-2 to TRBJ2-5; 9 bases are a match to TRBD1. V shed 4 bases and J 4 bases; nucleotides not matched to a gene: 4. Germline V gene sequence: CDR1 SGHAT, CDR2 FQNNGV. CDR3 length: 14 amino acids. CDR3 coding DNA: TGTGCCAGCAGCTCCGGGACAGGGCGAGAGACCCAGTACTTC. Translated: CASSSGTGRETQYF.

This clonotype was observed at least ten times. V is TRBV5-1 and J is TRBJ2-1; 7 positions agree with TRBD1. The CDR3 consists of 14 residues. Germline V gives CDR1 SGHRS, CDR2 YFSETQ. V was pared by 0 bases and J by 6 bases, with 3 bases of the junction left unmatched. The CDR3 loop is CASSLGDSPNEQFF. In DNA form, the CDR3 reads TGCGCCAGCAGCTTGGGGGACAGTCCCAATGAGCAGTTCTTC.